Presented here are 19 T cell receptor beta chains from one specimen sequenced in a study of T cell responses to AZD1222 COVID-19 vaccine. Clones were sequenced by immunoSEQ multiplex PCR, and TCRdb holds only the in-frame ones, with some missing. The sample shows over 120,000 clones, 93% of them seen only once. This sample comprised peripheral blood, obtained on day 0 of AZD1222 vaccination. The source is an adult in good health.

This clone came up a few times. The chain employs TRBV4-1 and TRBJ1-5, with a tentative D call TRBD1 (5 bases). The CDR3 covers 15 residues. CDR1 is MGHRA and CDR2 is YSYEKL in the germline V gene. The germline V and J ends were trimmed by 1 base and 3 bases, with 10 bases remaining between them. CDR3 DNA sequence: TGCGCCAGCAGCCAAGTGGGGCCCGTCAATCAGCCCCAGCATTTT. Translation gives CASSQVGPVNQPQHF.

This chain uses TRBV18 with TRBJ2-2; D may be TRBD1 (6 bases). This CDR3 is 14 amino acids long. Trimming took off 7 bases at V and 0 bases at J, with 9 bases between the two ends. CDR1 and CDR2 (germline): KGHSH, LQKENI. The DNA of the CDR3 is TGTGCCAGCTTAGGGACATCGAACACCGGGGAGCTGTTTTTT. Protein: CASLGTSNTGELFF.

CDR3 amino acids: CASSLGDAQPQHF. The CDR3 DNA follows: TGTGCCAGCAGCTTAGGTGATGCACAGCCCCAGCATTTT. The rearrangement links TRBV11-3 to TRBJ1-5; D ambiguous. Germline CDR1 is SGHNT and CDR2 is YENEEA. Trimming stripped 1 base from V and 7 bases from J, with 8 bases between. The CDR3 loop spans 13 amino acids.

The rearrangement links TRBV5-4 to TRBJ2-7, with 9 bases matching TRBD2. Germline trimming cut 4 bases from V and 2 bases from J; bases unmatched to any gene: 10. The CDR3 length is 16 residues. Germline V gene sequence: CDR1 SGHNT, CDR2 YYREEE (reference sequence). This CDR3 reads CASSGGSGGPTYEQYF. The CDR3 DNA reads TGTGCCAGCAGCGGGGGTAGCGGGGGCCCCACCTACGAGCAGTACTTC.

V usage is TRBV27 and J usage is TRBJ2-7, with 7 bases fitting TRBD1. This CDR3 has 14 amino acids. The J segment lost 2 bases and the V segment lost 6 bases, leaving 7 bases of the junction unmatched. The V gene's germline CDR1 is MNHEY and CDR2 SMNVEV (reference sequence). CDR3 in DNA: TGTGCCAGCAGCCTAGGGGGCGGACCCTACGAGCAGTACTTC. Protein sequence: CASSLGGGPYEQYF.

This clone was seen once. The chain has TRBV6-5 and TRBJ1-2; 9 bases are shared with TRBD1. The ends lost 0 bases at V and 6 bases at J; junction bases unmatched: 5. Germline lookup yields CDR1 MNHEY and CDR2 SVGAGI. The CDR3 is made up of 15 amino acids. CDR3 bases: TGTGCCAGCAGTTACTCGAACAGGGGGCGCGATGGCTACACCTTC. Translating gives CASSYSNRGRDGYTF.

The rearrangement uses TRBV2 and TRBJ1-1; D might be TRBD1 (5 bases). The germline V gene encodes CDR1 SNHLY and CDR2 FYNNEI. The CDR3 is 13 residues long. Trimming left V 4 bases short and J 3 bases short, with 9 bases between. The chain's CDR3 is CASSAREDTEAFF. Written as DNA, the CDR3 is TGTGCCAGCAGTGCCAGGGAGGACACTGAAGCTTTCTTT.

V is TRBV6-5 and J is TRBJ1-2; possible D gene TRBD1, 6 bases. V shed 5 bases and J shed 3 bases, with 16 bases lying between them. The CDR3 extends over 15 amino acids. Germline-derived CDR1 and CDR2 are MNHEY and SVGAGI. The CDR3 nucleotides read TGTGCCAGCAGTACATCGGGGGCAGCCTACTATGGCTACACCTTC. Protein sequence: CASSTSGAAYYGYTF.

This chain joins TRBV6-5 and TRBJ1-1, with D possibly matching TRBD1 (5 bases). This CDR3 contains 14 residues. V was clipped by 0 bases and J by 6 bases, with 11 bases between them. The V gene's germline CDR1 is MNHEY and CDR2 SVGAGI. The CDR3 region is CASSYSSRDSEAFF. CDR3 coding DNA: TGTGCCAGCAGTTACTCTTCCAGGGATTCTGAAGCTTTCTTT.

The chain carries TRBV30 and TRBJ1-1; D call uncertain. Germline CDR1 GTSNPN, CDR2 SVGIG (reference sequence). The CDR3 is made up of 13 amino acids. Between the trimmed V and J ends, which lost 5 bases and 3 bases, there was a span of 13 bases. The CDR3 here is CAWAPSGYTEAFF. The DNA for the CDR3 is TGTGCCTGGGCGCCCAGTGGGTACACTGAAGCTTTCTTT.

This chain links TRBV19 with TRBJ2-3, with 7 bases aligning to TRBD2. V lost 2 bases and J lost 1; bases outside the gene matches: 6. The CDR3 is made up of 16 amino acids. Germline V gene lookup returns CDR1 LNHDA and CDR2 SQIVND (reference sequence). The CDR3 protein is CASSIRSSGGTDTQYF. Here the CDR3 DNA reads TGTGCCAGTAGTATAAGATCAAGCGGGGGCACAGATACGCAGTATTTT.

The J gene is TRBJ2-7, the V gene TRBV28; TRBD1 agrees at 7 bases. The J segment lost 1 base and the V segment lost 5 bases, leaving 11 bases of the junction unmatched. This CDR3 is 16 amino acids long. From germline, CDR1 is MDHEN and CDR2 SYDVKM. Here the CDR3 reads CASSPRDSSRSYEQYF. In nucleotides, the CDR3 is TGTGCCAGCAGTCCTCGGGACAGTTCCCGGTCCTACGAGCAGTACTTC.

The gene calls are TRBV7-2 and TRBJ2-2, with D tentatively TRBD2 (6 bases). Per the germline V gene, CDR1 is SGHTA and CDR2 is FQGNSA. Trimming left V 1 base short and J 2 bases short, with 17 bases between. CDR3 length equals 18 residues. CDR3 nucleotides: TGTGCCAGCAGCTTAGAACGTATAGGCGGGGCAAACACCGGGGAGCTGTTTTTT. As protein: CASSLERIGGANTGELFF.

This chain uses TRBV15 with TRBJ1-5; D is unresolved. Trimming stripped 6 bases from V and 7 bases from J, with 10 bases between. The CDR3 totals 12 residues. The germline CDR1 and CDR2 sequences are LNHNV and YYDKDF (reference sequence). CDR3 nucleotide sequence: TGTGCCACCAGGGCCTTAGGGCAGCCCCAGCATTTT. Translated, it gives CATRALGQPQHF.

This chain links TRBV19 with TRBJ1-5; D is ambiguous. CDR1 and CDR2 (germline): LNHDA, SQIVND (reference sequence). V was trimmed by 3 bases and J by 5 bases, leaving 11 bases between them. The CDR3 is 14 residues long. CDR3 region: CASSMWGFHQPQHF. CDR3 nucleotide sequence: TGTGCCAGTAGTATGTGGGGATTCCATCAGCCCCAGCATTTT.

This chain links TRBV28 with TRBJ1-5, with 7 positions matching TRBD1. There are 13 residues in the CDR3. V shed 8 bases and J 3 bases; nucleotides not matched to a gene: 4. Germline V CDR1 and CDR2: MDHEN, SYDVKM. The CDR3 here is CASVGQVNQPQHF. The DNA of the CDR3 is TGTGCCAGCGTTGGACAGGTCAATCAGCCCCAGCATTTT.

This chain's CDR3 is CASSLGPGLATGELFF. In DNA form, the CDR3 reads TGCGCCAGCAGCTTGGGGCCAGGCTTAGCCACCGGGGAGCTGTTTTTT. The chain has TRBV5-1 and TRBJ2-2; D is unresolved. There are 16 residues in the CDR3. The V and J ends lost 0 bases and 4 bases respectively, with 13 bases between them. CDR1 and CDR2 from the germline V gene are SGHRS and YFSETQ.

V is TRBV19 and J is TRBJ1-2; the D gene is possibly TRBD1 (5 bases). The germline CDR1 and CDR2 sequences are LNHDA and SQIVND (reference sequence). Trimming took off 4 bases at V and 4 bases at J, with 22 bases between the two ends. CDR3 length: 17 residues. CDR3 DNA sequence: TGTGCCAGTAGTAGGGGGTGGGCAGGAACCGTCACCTATGGCTACACCTTC. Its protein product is CASSRGWAGTVTYGYTF.

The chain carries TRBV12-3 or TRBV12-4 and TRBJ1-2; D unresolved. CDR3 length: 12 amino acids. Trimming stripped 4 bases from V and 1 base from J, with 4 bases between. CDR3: CASSSSNYGYTF. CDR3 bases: TGTGCCAGCAGTTCGAGTAACTATGGCTACACCTTC.